This is a list of T cell receptor beta chains from one sample in a study of cytomegalovirus exposure and HLA in healthy donors. The table came from immunoSEQ multiplex PCR; TCRdb's copy has only in-frame clones and leaves some out. The table lists more than 200,000 clones, 75% to 80% of them singletons. Sequencing was carried out using PBMCs. These receptors all stem from a male donor in good health and CMV-seronegative. The CDR3 runs from the conserved cysteine through the conserved F or W. A D gene is named only where the DNA matches it firmly. Some rows mark clone size as missing; the rest say once, few, many or name a class of expanded clone.

clone_size j_call v_call d_call cdr3_nt cdr3_aa
. TRBJ2-7 TRBV9 . TGTGCCAGCAGCGTAGAGAGACAAGGCGAGCAGTACTTC CASSVERQGEQYF
few TRBJ1-4 TRBV14 . TGTGCCAGCAGCCTAGCGAGAGCAACTAATGAAAAACTGTTTTTT CASSLARATNEKLFF
. TRBJ2-1 TRBV9 TRBD2 TGTGCCAGAACGAAAGGGACTAGCGCTTACAATGAGCAGTTCTTC CARTKGTSAYNEQFF
. TRBJ2-7 TRBV7-6 TRBD2 TGTGCCAGCAGCTTAGCGACTAGCGGGAGTCCGGAGCAGTACTTC CASSLATSGSPEQYF
few TRBJ2-7 TRBV6-5 TRBD1 TGTGCCAGCACCCTCGACAGGGGCCACGAGCAGTACTTC CASTLDRGHEQYF
. TRBJ2-1 TRBV7-9 TRBD2 TGTGCCAGCACCCCCAGCGGGAGGGCCTACAATGAGCAGTTCTTC CASTPSGRAYNEQFF
few TRBJ2-2 TRBV14 . TGTGCCAGCAGCCATGAGCGCCCGAGGCTCACCGGGGAGCTGTTTTTT CASSHERPRLTGELFF
once TRBJ2-3 TRBV27 TRBD1 TGTGCCAGCAGTTCGCTCAGGGACAGGGGAGATACGCAGTATTTT CASSSLRDRGDTQYF
once TRBJ1-1 TRBV27 . TGTGCCAGCAAAGGGGCTTTACCTGAAGCTTTCTTT CASKGALPEAFF
. TRBJ2-3 TRBV9 . TGTGCCAGCAGCAACCAGGCCCCAGATACGCAGTATTTT CASSNQAPDTQYF
. TRBJ1-1 TRBV10-3 . TGTGCCATCGGGGGGGGTTCGAACACTGAAGCTTTCTTT CAIGGGSNTEAFF
. TRBJ1-2 TRBV7-2 . TGTGCCAGCAGCTCAGTAGGAGGAAGGGCCGGAGGCTACACCTTC CASSSVGGRAGGYTF
. TRBJ1-5 TRBV28 . TGTGCCAGCAGTTTACGGATATCCCCAGGGGGCAATCAGCCCCAGCATTTT CASSLRISPGGNQPQHF
. TRBJ2-6 TRBV6-5 TRBD1 TGTGCCACACGACGACAGGGCTCTGGGGCCAACGTCCTGACTTTC CATRRQGSGANVLTF
few TRBJ2-3 TRBV7-8 TRBD2 TGTGCCAGCAGCTTGGTTTCGGGAGGAACAGATACGCAGTATTTT CASSLVSGGTDTQYF
. TRBJ2-7 TRBV11-2 TRBD1 TGTGCCAGTAGCTTTGGCGACAGGGGGCGTGGGAGTCAGTACTTC CASSFGDRGRGSQYF
. TRBJ2-3 TRBV27 TRBD1 TGTGCCAGCAGATTACCCGGGACAGGACTCACAGATACGCAGTATTTT CASRLPGTGLTDTQYF
few TRBJ2-1 TRBV2 TRBD2 TGTGCCAGCCTTGCGGGAGGATACAATGAGCAGTTCTTC CASLAGGYNEQFF
. TRBJ2-5 TRBV19 TRBD1 TGTGCCAGTAGTATGTCACAGGGGGCATGGGAGACCCAGTACTTC CASSMSQGAWETQYF
. TRBJ2-7 TRBV27 . TGTGCCAGCAGTTGGCTGGGACAAAGCCACGAGCAGTACTTC CASSWLGQSHEQYF
. TRBJ2-1 TRBV15 . TGTGCCACCAGCAGGGCATACAATGAGCAGTTCTTC CATSRAYNEQFF
. TRBJ2-3 TRBV11-3 TRBD2 TGTGCCAGCAGCTTTAGGTCGGGGGGGCATAGGGATACGCAGTATTTT CASSFRSGGHRDTQYF
. TRBJ1-5 TRBV4-1 TRBD1 TGCGCCAGCAGCCAATCCGGGACAGGGCTCAATCAGCCCCAGCATTTT CASSQSGTGLNQPQHF
. TRBJ1-3 TRBV28 TRBD1 TGTGCCAGCAGGGGACAGGTTCGGTATGGAAACACCATATATTTT CASRGQVRYGNTIYF
. TRBJ2-1 TRBV6-6 TRBD1 TGTGCCAGCAGCAACACAGGGGCCAATGAGCAGTTCTTC CASSNTGANEQFF
. TRBJ2-7 TRBV6-5 . TGTGCCAGCCAACGTCACGGAGACCTCTACGAGCAGTACTTC CASQRHGDLYEQYF
. TRBJ2-7 TRBV15 TRBD1 TGTGCCACCAGCACCTACCAGACAGGGGGGCCATACGAGCAGTACTTC CATSTYQTGGPYEQYF
few TRBJ1-1 TRBV28 . TGTGCCAGCACTCCTGGGGGGGCAGCTGAAGCTTTCTTT CASTPGGAAEAFF
. TRBJ2-1 TRBV11-2 . TGTGCCAGCAGCCCCGGACACGATGAGCAGTTCTTC CASSPGHDEQFF
. TRBJ1-6 TRBV11-2 . TGTGCCAGCAGCTCATCAGGGGATAATTCACCCCTCCACTTT CASSSSGDNSPLHF
. TRBJ2-7 TRBV5-1 TRBD1 TGCGCCAGCAGCCCGGGACAGGGCTCCTACGAGCAGTACTTC CASSPGQGSYEQYF
. TRBJ2-7 TRBV27 . TGTGCCAGCAGTTCTCTCCCCGTTGCGGGGCGGAAAGAGCAGTACTTC CASSSLPVAGRKEQYF
. TRBJ2-7 TRBV10-3 . TGTGCCACAACTAGCGGAAACCCAGGGGGGCAGTACTTC CATTSGNPGGQYF
. TRBJ1-2 TRBV14 . TGTGCCAGCAGCCAAGATTCCAGGGGATATGGCTACACCTTC CASSQDSRGYGYTF
. TRBJ2-3 TRBV5-4 . TGTGCCAGCCACCCAGTCGGGGGGCGGGGCACAGATACGCAGTATTTT CASHPVGGRGTDTQYF
. TRBJ2-1 TRBV5-1 TRBD2 TGCGCCAGCAGCTATTGGGCGGGGGGTAATGAGCAGTTCTTC CASSYWAGGNEQFF
. TRBJ2-7 TRBV6-5 . TGTGCCAGCGGAAACTTAGCGGTCGGACAGTACTTC CASGNLAVGQYF
. TRBJ1-5 TRBV4-1 . TGCGCCAGCAGCCAAGGTCTCAATCAGCCCCAGCATTTT CASSQGLNQPQHF
. TRBJ2-7 TRBV5-4 TRBD2 TGTGCCAGCAGCCATAGCGGGGCCTCCTACGAGCAGTACTTC CASSHSGASYEQYF
. TRBJ2-3 TRBV5-1 . TGCGCCAGCAGCGTCATTACTAGCACAGATACGCAGTATTTT CASSVITSTDTQYF
few TRBJ1-5 TRBV30 . TGTGCCTGGAGTGCGGGAACCAATCAGCCCCAGCATTTT CAWSAGTNQPQHF
once TRBJ2-7 TRBV29-1 . TGCAGCGTGTCCCAGACAGTGGGGCACGAGCAGTACTTC CSVSQTVGHEQYF
. TRBJ2-2 TRBV7-2 TRBD2 TGTGCCAGCAGGTTCGCGGGGGCGAACACCGGGGAGCTGTTTTTT CASRFAGANTGELFF
once TRBJ1-5 TRBV19 . TGTGCCAGTAGTAGGCGGGAGTATCAGCCCCAGCATTTT CASSRREYQPQHF
. TRBJ1-2 TRBV2 TRBD1 TGTGCCAGCAGGGTTGGACAGGGCAAGAACTATGGCTACACCTTC CASRVGQGKNYGYTF
. TRBJ2-7 TRBV18 TRBD1 TGTGCCAGCTCACCGACAGGGGCCCACGAGCAGTACTTC CASSPTGAHEQYF